This T cell receptor beta chain was sequenced in a study of metastatic and nonmetastatic thyroid tumors. As for the study in general: Repertoires from blood and tumor or nodule tissue of malignant and benign thyroid patients were compared. Findings of the study overall: Patients with malignant thyroid tumors reportedly had significantly higher TCR beta diversity than those with benign nodules, in blood and tumor.

This CDR3 has 11 amino acids. Germline CDR1 DFQATT, CDR2 SNEGSKA (reference sequence). V was trimmed by 5 bases and J by 2 bases, leaving 6 bases between them. This clone was seen ten or more times. What it binds is not known. Prior to thyroid surgery, none of the patients had received any treatment. Via MiXCR, TCRdb re-called the PCR reads. There are roughly 83,000 clones in the sample; more than 12% occur only once, and 3.6% lies in the top ten. V gene TRBV20-1 combines with J gene TRBJ1-2, with D maybe TRBD1 (5 bases). What was sequenced was blood. This sequence was found in a female donor with papillary thyroid cancer or a benign thyroid nodule (not recorded which). Some clones in this sample may be carry-over from other donors' samples. Written as DNA, the CDR3 is TGCAGTGCTCAGGGCAACTATGGCTACACCTTC. Translated: CSAQGNYGYTF.